Sequencing of this T cell receptor beta chain was carried out in a study of a mutant IDH1 vaccine in newly diagnosed glioma. The sample's time point: week 47, end of study. Topical imiquimod was applied with each vaccine dose, which held 300 ug of mutant IDH1 20-mer peptide. About this clone itself: Its target is not known.

Only in-frame clones appear in the TCRdb table, and some are missing; sequencing was by immunoSEQ multiplex PCR. Here the sample spans roughly 51,000 clones, less than 85% being singletons. Germline-derived CDR1 and CDR2 are MNHNY and SVGAGI (reference sequence). V was trimmed by 6 bases and J by 0 bases, leaving 11 bases between them. This CDR3 has 14 residues. Sequenced here: PBMCs, sampled from a glioma patient whose treatment included an IDH1 peptide vaccine. The TCR was taken from a woman aged 25 to 45 with glioma. Some clones in this sample may be carry-over from other donors' samples. V is TRBV6-6 and J is TRBJ1-1; tentative D call: TRBD1 (6 bases). CDR3 DNA: TGTGCCAGCAGACCCGACAGGCTGAACACTGAAGCTTTCTTT. Translating it yields CASRPDRLNTEAFF.